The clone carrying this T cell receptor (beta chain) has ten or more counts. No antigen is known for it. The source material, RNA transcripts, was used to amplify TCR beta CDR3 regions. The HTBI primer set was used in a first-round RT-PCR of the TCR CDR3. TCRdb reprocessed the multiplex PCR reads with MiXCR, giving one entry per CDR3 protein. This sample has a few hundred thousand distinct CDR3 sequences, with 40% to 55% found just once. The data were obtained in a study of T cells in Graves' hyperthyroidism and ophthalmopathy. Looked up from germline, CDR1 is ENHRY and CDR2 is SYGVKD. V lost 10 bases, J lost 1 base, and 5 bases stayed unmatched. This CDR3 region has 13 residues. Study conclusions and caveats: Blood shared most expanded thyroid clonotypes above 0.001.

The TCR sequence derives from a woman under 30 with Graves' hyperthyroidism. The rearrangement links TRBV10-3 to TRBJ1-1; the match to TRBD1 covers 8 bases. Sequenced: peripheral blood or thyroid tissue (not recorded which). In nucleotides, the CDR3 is TGTGCCACCTCGACAGGGGAGAACACTGAAGCTTTCTTT. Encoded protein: CATSTGENTEAFF.